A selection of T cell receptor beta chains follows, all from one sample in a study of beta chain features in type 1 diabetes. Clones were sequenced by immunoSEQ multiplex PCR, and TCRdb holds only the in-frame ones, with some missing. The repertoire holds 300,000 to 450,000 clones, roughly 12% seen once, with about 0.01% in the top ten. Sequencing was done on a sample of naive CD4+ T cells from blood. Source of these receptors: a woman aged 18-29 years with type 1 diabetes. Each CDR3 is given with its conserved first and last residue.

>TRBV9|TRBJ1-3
CASSDSGNTIYF
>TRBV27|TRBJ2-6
CASSRAGGANVLTF
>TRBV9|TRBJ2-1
CASSPLAGTYNEQFF
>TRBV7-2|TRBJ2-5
CASSLGGGNQETQYF
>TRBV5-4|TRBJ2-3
CASSPGGLAGGPTDTQYF
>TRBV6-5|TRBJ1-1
CASSNGGVAEAFF
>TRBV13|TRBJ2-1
CASSPSRLAGLNNEQFF
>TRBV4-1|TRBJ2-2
CASSQDMGYGELFF
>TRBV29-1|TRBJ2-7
CSVEGQAYEQYF
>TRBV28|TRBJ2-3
CASTTGGRARTDTQYF
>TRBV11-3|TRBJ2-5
CASSARLGPAETQYF
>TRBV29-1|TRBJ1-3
CSVVEFSGNTIYF
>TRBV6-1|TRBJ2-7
CASRGGTYEQYF
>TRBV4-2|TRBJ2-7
CASSLGRAYEQYF
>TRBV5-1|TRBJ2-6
CASSFTGQSSSGANVLTF
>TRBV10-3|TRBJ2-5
CAISVSSQETQYF
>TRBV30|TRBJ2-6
CAWTLASGANVLTF
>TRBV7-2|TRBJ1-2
CASSLAQGRGYTF
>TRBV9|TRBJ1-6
CASSGVDSPLHF
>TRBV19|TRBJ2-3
CASSIKRGSRADTQYF
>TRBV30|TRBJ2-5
CATDRRQWAETQYF
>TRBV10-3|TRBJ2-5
CAITRGAGDRETQYF
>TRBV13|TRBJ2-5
CASSLTVRPGQGVEETQYF
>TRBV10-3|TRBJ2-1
CAISEGLAGGHEQFF
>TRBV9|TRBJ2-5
CASSSRETQYF
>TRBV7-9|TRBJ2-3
CASSLSLAVTDTQYF
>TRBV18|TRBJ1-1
CASSPGQGGVGTEAFF
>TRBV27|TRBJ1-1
CASSQQGAYTEAFF
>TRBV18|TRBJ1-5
CASSPGQGAYNQPQHF
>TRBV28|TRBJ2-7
CASSLGDRPQGEQYF
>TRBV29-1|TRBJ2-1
CSAGQVDEQFF
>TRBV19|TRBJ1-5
CASSIDRGRSNQPQHF
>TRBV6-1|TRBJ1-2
CASSPRDRASYGYTF
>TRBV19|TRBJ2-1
CASIRDAGSSYNEQFF
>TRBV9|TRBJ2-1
CASGSTGPGYNEQFF
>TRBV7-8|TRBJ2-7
CASSPHQDEQYF
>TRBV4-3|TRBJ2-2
CASSQDTSGRARGELFF
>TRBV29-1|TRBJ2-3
CSVDLTLSTDTQYF
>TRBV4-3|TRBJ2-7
CASSLTSGYEQYF
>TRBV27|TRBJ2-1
CASRGQSYNEQFF
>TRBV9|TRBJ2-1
CASSVTSGSSYNEQFF
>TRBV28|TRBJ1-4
CASSEATTNEKLFF
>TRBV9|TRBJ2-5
CASSSGQVKETQYF
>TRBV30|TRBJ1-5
CAWSVSWEGTPQHF
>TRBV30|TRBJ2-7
CAWSRDRVDEQYF
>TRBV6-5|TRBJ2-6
CASSFTGANVLTF
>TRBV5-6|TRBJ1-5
CASTSGSQPQHF
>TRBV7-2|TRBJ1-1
CASSLTGLLNTEAFF
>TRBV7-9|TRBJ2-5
CASSTLSLAGRETQYF
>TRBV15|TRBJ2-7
CATSRDAGWRYEQYF
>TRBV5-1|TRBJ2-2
CASNLGAGELFF
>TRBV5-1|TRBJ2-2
CASSENRVTGELFF
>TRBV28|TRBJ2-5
CASSFSGGVQETQYF
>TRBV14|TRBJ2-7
CASSQDLGQGYEQYF
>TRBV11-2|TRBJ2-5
CASSLGLVHRGMATQYF
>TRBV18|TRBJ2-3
CASSPQLASTDTQYF
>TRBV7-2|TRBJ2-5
CASSTRQGKETQYF